This entry lists 32 T cell receptor beta chains sequenced from one sample in a study of cytomegalovirus exposure and HLA in healthy donors. Sequenced by immunoSEQ multiplex PCR; TCRdb stores in-frame clones only, minus some. The sample holds under 200,000 clones, 75% to 95% seen once. The specimen sequenced was PBMCs. These receptors were obtained from a woman under 30 in good health and CMV-seropositive.

This chain joins TRBV6-1 and TRBJ2-5; D may be TRBD2 (6 bases). Trimming removed 8 bases from V and 0 bases from J, with 10 bases in between. Germline loops: CDR1 MNHNS, CDR2 SASEGT. This CDR3 spans 13 amino acids. The CDR3 nucleotides are TGTGCCAGCTTGGCGGGAAACCAAGAGACCCAGTACTTC. Protein sequence: CASLAGNQETQYF.

The V call is TRBV5-4, the J call TRBJ2-4; D unclear. Trimming shortened V by 0 bases and J by 0 bases, and 13 bases separated the two germline ends. Looked up from germline, CDR1 is SGHNT and CDR2 is YYREEE (reference sequence). CDR3 length: 17 amino acids. The DNA of the CDR3 is TGTGCCAGCAGCTTGGACGGAGCGTCTCTAGCCAAAAACATTCAGTACTTC. Protein sequence: CASSLDGASLAKNIQYF.

The chain carries TRBV10-3 and TRBJ2-1; D remains ambiguous. CDR3 size: 12 residues. V was trimmed by 4 bases and J by 9 bases, leaving 10 bases between them. Per the germline V gene, CDR1 is ENHRY and CDR2 is SYGVKD. The CDR3 protein is CAISGQAGEQFF. CDR3 bases: TGTGCCATCAGTGGCCAAGCTGGTGAGCAGTTCTTC.

The chain links TRBV5-1 to TRBJ2-3; D uncertain. CDR1 is SGHRS and CDR2 is YFSETQ in the germline V gene. V was trimmed by 2 bases and J by 2 bases, leaving 3 bases between them. This CDR3 is 12 amino acids long. This CDR3 is CASSFVTDTQYF. CDR3 bases: TGCGCCAGCAGCTTCGTCACAGATACGCAGTATTTT. The full variable domain, with the rest looked up from reference TRBV5-1 and TRBJ2-3, is KAGVTQTPRYLIKTRGQQVTLSCSPISGHRSVSWYQQTPGQGLQFLFEYFSETQRNKGNFPGRFSGRQFSNSRSEMNVSTLELGDSALYLCASSFVTDTQYFGPGTRLTVL.

This clone has just one count. The chain links TRBV4-1 to TRBJ2-3; D possibly corresponds to TRBD1 (5 bases). Germline CDR1 is MGHRA and CDR2 is YSYEKL. The CDR3 covers 16 residues. With 0 bases removed from V and 6 bases from J, the gap between germline ends came to 16 bases. The CDR3 is CASSQESDSPWDTQYF. DNA of the CDR3: TGCGCCAGCAGCCAAGAATCCGACAGTCCCTGGGATACGCAGTATTTT.

Comments on this clone: This CDR3 is also generated by other DNA sequences in the sample. The chain couples TRBV7-8 to TRBJ2-7; a possible D gene is TRBD1 (5 bases). Trimming removed 1 base at V and 2 bases at J, with 12 bases between. In germline, CDR1 is SGHVS, CDR2 FQNEAQ. The CDR3 spans 15 residues. CDR3 bases: TGTGCCAGCAGCTTAGAATCGGGCAGGGCCTACGAGCAGTACTTC. Protein product: CASSLESGRAYEQYF.

V and J are TRBV6-5 and TRBJ2-2; possibly TRBD2 for D (5 bases). Germline V gene sequence: CDR1 MNHEY, CDR2 SVGAGI. This CDR3 comprises 15 residues. With 5 bases removed from V and 6 bases from J, the gap between germline ends came to 16 bases. CDR3 protein: CASSARLNRAGELFF. CDR3 in DNA: TGTGCCAGCAGTGCGAGACTAAACCGTGCCGGGGAGCTGTTTTTT.

The chain joins TRBV5-1 to TRBJ1-4, with 8 bases matching TRBD1. With V trimmed by 4 bases and J by 4 bases, 6 bases remained unmatched. The CDR3 spans 15 residues. Germline V gene sequence: CDR1 SGHRS, CDR2 YFSETQ. The CDR3, as DNA: TGCGCCAGCAGCCTACCGGGACAGGATAATGAAAAACTGTTTTTT. Translated, it gives CASSLPGQDNEKLFF.

The chain has TRBV27 and TRBJ2-7; TRBD1 matches 8 bases. The CDR3 covers 16 residues. Trimming cost V 1 base and J 4 bases; bases outside gene matches: 9. Germline V gives CDR1 MNHEY, CDR2 SMNVEV (reference sequence). CDR3 sequence: CASSLYGRQGKYEQYF. The CDR3, as DNA: TGTGCCAGCAGTTTATATGGGCGACAGGGGAAGTACGAGCAGTACTTC.

The chain uses TRBV7-8 and TRBJ2-7, with 7 bases lining up with TRBD1. Per the germline V gene, CDR1 is SGHVS and CDR2 is FQNEAQ. Germline trimming cut 6 bases from V and 2 bases from J; bases unmatched to any gene: 4. This CDR3 contains 13 residues. CDR3 nucleotides: TGTGCCAGCAGGGGGACAGCTACCTACGAGCAGTACTTC. The encoded protein is CASRGTATYEQYF.

This chain connects TRBV29-1 to TRBJ1-5; D is unclear. Germline CDR1 reads SQVTM; CDR2 reads ANQGSEA. The length of the CDR3 is 13 residues. V lost 4 bases and J lost 4, with 11 bases in between. Here the CDR3 reads CSVGRSPNQPQHF. In DNA, the CDR3 is TGCAGCGTTGGTCGCAGTCCGAATCAGCCCCAGCATTTT.

This chain joins TRBV6-1 and TRBJ2-3; unclear D gene. CDR1 is MNHNS, CDR2 SASEGT, per germline. The CDR3 has 13 amino acids. V was clipped by 6 bases and J by 0 bases, with 7 bases between them. CDR3 in amino acids: CASREWSTDTQYF. The CDR3 DNA sequence: TGTGCCAGCAGGGAGTGGAGCACAGATACGCAGTATTTT.

This chain links TRBV28 with TRBJ1-5; 9 bases fit TRBD1. Germline CDR1 is MDHEN and CDR2 is SYDVKM. The CDR3 has 15 residues. Trimming cost V 5 bases and J 6 bases; bases outside gene matches: 8. In DNA form, the CDR3 reads TGTGCCAGCAGTCGCCCCGGGACAGGGATTCAGCCCCAGCATTTT. This codes for CASSRPGTGIQPQHF.

J is TRBJ2-6 and V is TRBV6-6; possible D gene TRBD2, 6 bases. CDR1 and CDR2 (germline): MNHNY, SVGAGI (reference sequence). V shed 7 bases and J shed 0 bases, with 10 bases lying between them. The CDR3 is 15 amino acids. Written as DNA, the CDR3 is TGTGCCAGCACGATGGAGGGCTCTGGGGCCAACGTCCTGACTTTC. Its protein product is CASTMEGSGANVLTF.

This clone was picked up a small number of times. The V and J genes are TRBV7-2 and TRBJ1-2; 11 bases map to TRBD1. The CDR3 spans 15 residues. CDR1 SGHTA and CDR2 FQGNSA come from the germline V gene. The ends lost 5 bases at V and 4 bases at J; junction bases unmatched: 6. The CDR3 bases are TGTGCCAGCAGCGCATGGGACAGGGGGGTCTATGGCTACACCTTC. This translates into CASSAWDRGVYGYTF.

The rearrangement joins TRBV5-1 to TRBJ2-5, with TRBD1 matching 9 bases. Germline CDR1 SGHRS, CDR2 YFSETQ. The V gene end was trimmed by 4 bases and the J gene end by 3 bases; junction bases not matched to a gene: 4. The length of the CDR3 is 14 residues. CDR3 residues: CASSQWTGEETQYF. The CDR3 nucleotides read TGCGCCAGCAGCCAATGGACAGGGGAAGAGACCCAGTACTTC.

A note on this clone: The junction does not match germline at one end; this may be a read error. V gene TRBV18 combines with J gene TRBJ2-1; weak D call: TRBD2 (7 bases). The CDR3 runs 14 residues. Germline V gives CDR1 KGHSH, CDR2 LQKENI. The CDR3 is CASSPPKGGASPLF. The DNA of the CDR3 is TGTGCCAGCTCACCACCGAAAGGGGGGGCCTCTCCCCTCTTC.

CDR3 in amino acids: CASIPRGDRGTSGETQYF. In nucleotides, the CDR3 is TGTGCCAGCATCCCCCGGGGGGACAGGGGGACGAGCGGAGAGACCCAGTACTTC. V and J are TRBV5-5 and TRBJ2-5; 11 bases are a match to TRBD1. The CDR3 has 18 amino acids. Losses at the gene ends were 6 bases for V and 4 bases for J; bases not matched to a gene: 17. Germline loops: CDR1 SGHKS, CDR2 YYEKEE (reference sequence).

The gene calls are TRBV19 and TRBJ2-7; 11 nucleotides match TRBD2. CDR3 length: 15 amino acids. Germline values: CDR1 LNHDA, CDR2 SQIVND (reference sequence). The junction had 2 bases not matched to a gene; V was cut back by 3 bases and J by 1 base. The CDR3 DNA reads TGTGCCAGTAGTATTACTAGCGGGGGTTCCTACGAGCAGTACTTC. This translates into CASSITSGGSYEQYF.

V usage is TRBV19 and J usage is TRBJ2-1; a possible D gene is TRBD2 (6 bases). Looked up from germline, CDR1 is LNHDA and CDR2 is SQIVND (reference sequence). The CDR3 is made up of 11 amino acids. Trimming left V 3 bases short and J 9 bases short, with 6 bases between. CDR3: CASSIGGEQFF. The CDR3 DNA is TGTGCCAGTAGTATCGGGGGTGAGCAGTTCTTC.

This chain links TRBV29-1 with TRBJ1-1; no clear D. The germline CDR1 and CDR2 sequences are SQVTM and ANQGSEA. V was pared by 3 bases and J by 1 base, with 9 bases between. The CDR3 spans 13 residues. CDR3 in amino acids: CSVEEQRNTEAFF. CDR3 nucleotide sequence: TGCAGCGTTGAGGAACAGAGGAACACTGAAGCTTTCTTT.

The genes are TRBV6-1 and TRBJ2-1, with 9 nucleotides matching TRBD1. The CDR3 sequence is 16 residues long. V lost 4 bases to trimming and J lost 8 bases; unmatched junction nucleotides: 12. Per the germline V gene, CDR1 is MNHNS and CDR2 is SASEGT. CDR3 DNA sequence: TGTGCCAGCAGTGTACCTCGGACAGGGGTCTCGCATGAGCAGTTCTTC. It specifies CASSVPRTGVSHEQFF.

The gene calls are TRBV7-9 and TRBJ2-2; 15 nucleotides agree with TRBD2. With V trimmed by 3 bases and J by 2 bases, 4 bases remained unmatched. CDR1 SEHNR and CDR2 FQNEAQ come from the germline V gene (reference sequence). There are 18 residues in the CDR3. The CDR3 reads CASSLGLAGGLNTGELFF. CDR3 nucleotide sequence: TGTGCCAGCAGCTTGGGACTAGCGGGGGGCCTTAACACCGGGGAGCTGTTTTTT.

In DNA, the CDR3 is TGCGCCAGCAGCTTGAGGGTTGGGGACCTTCGACAGGGTTTCTCCTACGAGCAGTACTTC. It encodes CASSLRVGDLRQGFSYEQYF. The rearrangement joins TRBV5-1 to TRBJ2-7, with TRBD1 matching over 7 bases. CDR3 size: 20 residues. V lost 1 base and J lost 0; bases outside the gene matches: 19. CDR1 is SGHRS and CDR2 is YFSETQ in the germline V gene.

CDR3 protein: CASSFPLAGTLETQYF. As DNA, the CDR3 is TGTGCCAGCAGCTTCCCACTAGCGGGGACGCTGGAGACCCAGTACTTC. The chain links TRBV7-2 to TRBJ2-5, with 10 positions matching TRBD2. Germline V gene data show CDR1 as SGHTA and CDR2 as FQGNSA. The CDR3 loop spans 16 amino acids. Trimming cost V 3 bases and J 5 bases; bases outside gene matches: 9.

For the CDR3, the DNA is TGTGCCAGCAGCGCCTGGGACAGGGGAGAGGACACTGAAGCTTTCTTT. Protein: CASSAWDRGEDTEAFF. The J gene is TRBJ1-1, the V gene TRBV9; 10 bases line up with TRBD1. V lost 3 bases and J lost 3; bases outside the gene matches: 8. The CDR3 consists of 16 residues. Germline V CDR1 and CDR2: SGDLS, YYNGEE. Filled out from reference TRBV9 and TRBJ1-1, the complete variable domain reads DSGVTQTPKHLITATGQRVTLRCSPRSGDLSVYWYQQSLDQGLQFLIQYYNGEERAKGNILERFSAQQFPDLHSELNLSSLELGDSALYFCASSAWDRGEDTEAFFGQGTRLTVV.

This clone showed up just once. The chain links TRBV2 to TRBJ2-2; 9 nucleotides match TRBD1. The CDR3 is 17 amino acids. Germline values: CDR1 SNHLY, CDR2 FYNNEI. Unmatched junction bases numbered 11, after V lost 5 bases and J lost 4 bases. In nucleotides, the CDR3 is TGTGCCAGCAGTTGGAGTAAACAGGGGGCGGTCACCGGGGAGCTGTTTTTT. Translated, it gives CASSWSKQGAVTGELFF. Combining the CDR3 with reference TRBV2 and TRBJ2-2 gives the whole variable domain EPEVTQTPSHQVTQMGQEVILRCVPISNHLYFYWYRQILGQKVEFLVSFYNNEISEKSEIFDDQFSVERPDGSNFTLKIRSTKLEDSAMYFCASSWSKQGAVTGELFFGEGSRLTVL.

J is TRBJ1-1 and V is TRBV27; 8 nucleotides agree with TRBD1. The CDR3 has 12 amino acids. J gave up 8 bases and V 5 bases, and 4 bases lay outside the gene matches. Germline CDR1 is MNHEY and CDR2 is SMNVEV (reference sequence). The CDR3 protein is CASSPRTGEAFF. The CDR3 DNA reads as TGTGCCAGCAGTCCCCGGACAGGGGAAGCTTTCTTT.

The chain carries TRBV5-1 and TRBJ2-5; D not resolved. Trimming took off 0 bases at V and 5 bases at J, with 8 bases between the two ends. CDR3 size: 13 residues. The germline gives CDR1 SGHRS, CDR2 YFSETQ. Here the CDR3 reads CASSLGLSETQYF. The CDR3 bases are TGCGCCAGCAGCTTGGGCCTATCCGAGACCCAGTACTTC.

The genes are TRBV25-1 and TRBJ1-1; 8 bases agree with TRBD1. There are 14 residues in the CDR3. Germline CDR1 and CDR2: MGHDK and SYGVNS. Trimming at V came to 5 bases and at J to 1 base, leaving 3 bases not matched to a gene. The CDR3 sequence: CASSRQGQNTEAFF. The CDR3, as DNA: TGTGCCAGCAGTCGACAGGGGCAGAACACTGAAGCTTTCTTT.

The gene calls are TRBV13 and TRBJ2-7; perhaps TRBD2 as D (6 bases). Germline V gene lookup returns CDR1 PRHDT and CDR2 FYEKMQ (reference sequence). V was shortened by 5 bases and J by 0 bases, with 14 bases between the two germline ends. The CDR3 is 15 residues long. The chain's CDR3 is CASSTPPGSSYEQYF. As DNA, the CDR3 is TGTGCCAGCAGCACTCCGCCCGGGAGCTCCTACGAGCAGTACTTC. Supplemented by reference TRBV13 and TRBJ2-7, the full variable domain reads AAGVIQSPRHLIKEKRETATLKCYPIPRHDTVYWYQQGPGQDPQFLISFYEKMQSDKGSIPDRFSAQQFSDYHSELNMSSLELGDSALYFCASSTPPGSSYEQYFGPGTRLTVT.

The chain couples TRBV9 to TRBJ1-2, with TRBD1 as a possible D gene (6 bases). This CDR3 spans 15 amino acids. Deletions cut 3 bases from V and 7 bases from J, with 19 bases between. Germline V gene sequence: CDR1 SGDLS, CDR2 YYNGEE. CDR3 sequence (DNA): TGTGCCAGCAGCGGCCCGGACAGCGCTTTAGGTGGCTACACCTTC. Protein sequence: CASSGPDSALGGYTF.